This passage covers 21 T cell receptor beta chains from one sample sequenced in a study of OX40 agonist ivuxolimab in advanced cancers. The table came from immunoSEQ multiplex PCR; TCRdb's copy has only in-frame clones and leaves some out. The data contain tens of thousands of clones, more than 85% of them seen just once; the ten biggest clones take up 0.25% to 0.3%. The sequenced sample was CD4+ or CD8+ T cells sorted from blood, obtained in a trial of the OX40 agonist ivuxolimab. These TCRs come from an adult with an advanced solid tumor such as melanoma, head and neck, liver or kidney cancer.

Points on this clone: One end of the junction does not line up with germline, which may come from a read error. The V call is TRBV7-7, the J call TRBJ2-1, with 8 bases aligning to TRBD1. Germline-derived CDR1 and CDR2 are SSHAT and FNYEAQ (reference sequence). This CDR3 has 13 amino acids. In nucleotides, the CDR3 is TGTGCTAGCAGCTATAACAGGGGGAATGAGCAGTTCTTC. It is translated as CASSYNRGNEQFF.

In this sample, this clone turned up a few times. The rearrangement uses TRBV27 and TRBJ2-7, with 10 nucleotides matching TRBD1. V shed 6 bases, J shed 2 bases, and the junction held 10 bases outside the gene matches. The V gene's germline CDR1 is MNHEY and CDR2 SMNVEV (reference sequence). CDR3 length: 16 residues. The CDR3 here is CASRRTGGTGAYEQYF. The CDR3 nucleotides read TGTGCCAGCAGACGGACTGGGGGGACAGGGGCCTACGAGCAGTACTTC.

The chain joins TRBV5-1 to TRBJ2-2; the match to TRBD2 covers 14 bases. J was trimmed by 4 bases and V by 4 bases; bases with no gene match: 3. The CDR3 runs 16 residues. Germline CDR1 SGHRS, CDR2 YFSETQ. The CDR3 nucleotides are TGCGCCAGCAGCATCGGACTAGCGGGAGGCACCGGGGAGCTGTTTTTT. It yields the protein CASSIGLAGGTGELFF.

This chain links TRBV18 with TRBJ1-2; no clear D. CDR1 and CDR2 from the germline V gene are KGHSH and LQKENI. There are 11 residues in the CDR3. V was shortened by 6 bases and J by 8 bases, with 10 bases between the two germline ends. CDR3 sequence (DNA): TGTGCCAGCTCTCCCCGAGCGGGCTACACCTTC. As protein: CASSPRAGYTF.

The J gene is TRBJ2-7, the V gene TRBV10-3, with a possible D match to TRBD2 (7 bases). Germline V gives CDR1 ENHRY, CDR2 SYGVKD. V gave up 0 bases and J gave up 1 base, with 10 bases separating them. The CDR3 is made up of 15 amino acids. CDR3 loop: CAISESGGPSYEQYF. The CDR3 nucleotides are TGTGCCATCAGTGAGTCCGGGGGGCCTTCCTACGAGCAGTACTTC.

J is TRBJ1-2 and V is TRBV5-5; D is unclear. Trimming removed 3 bases at V and 9 bases at J, with 15 bases between. Germline V lookup: CDR1 SGHKS, CDR2 YYEKEE (reference sequence). The CDR3 spans 13 residues. CDR3 in DNA: TGTGCCAGCAGCTCCCGGGCGGAAGGAAGCTACACCTTC. Its translation: CASSSRAEGSYTF.

The rearrangement links TRBV27 to TRBJ2-7, with 10 positions matching TRBD2. V lost 7 bases and J lost 6; bases outside the gene matches: 15. This CDR3 has 16 residues. Per germline, CDR1 MNHEY and CDR2 SMNVEV (reference sequence). The CDR3 spells CASTTKGPSGSSEQYF. Written as DNA, the CDR3 is TGTGCCAGCACCACGAAAGGGCCTAGCGGGAGCTCCGAGCAGTACTTC.

In nucleotides, the CDR3 is TGTGCCAGCAGCTTGGGTGGGGGGACCTGGGAAGCTTTCTTT. Residues: CASSLGGGTWEAFF. V gene TRBV5-6 combines with J gene TRBJ1-1; possible D gene TRBD1, 5 bases. The V gene's germline CDR1 is SGHDT and CDR2 YYEEEE. The CDR3 is made up of 14 amino acids. Trimming stripped 0 bases from V and 8 bases from J, with 14 bases between.

The CDR3 nucleotides read TGTGCCAGTAGTATAGGGACAGGGAGCTACGAGCAGTACTTC. Protein: CASSIGTGSYEQYF. The chain joins TRBV19 to TRBJ2-7; 8 nucleotides match TRBD1. This CDR3 has 14 residues. V was clipped by 1 base and J by 3 bases; unmatched bases: 2. Germline lookup yields CDR1 LNHDA and CDR2 SQIVND (reference sequence). The whole variable domain, remainder taken from reference TRBV19 and TRBJ2-7, is DGGITQSPKYLFRKEGQNVTLSCEQNLNHDAMYWYRQDPGQGLRLIYYSQIVNDFQKGDIAEGYSVSREKKESFPLTVTSAQKNPTAFYLCASSIGTGSYEQYFGPGTRLTVT.

The chain combines TRBV20-1 with TRBJ1-3, with D possibly matching TRBD1 (5 bases). The ends were cut back, 5 bases at V and 8 bases at J, with 10 bases in the middle. The CDR3 is 11 residues long. Germline V gives CDR1 DFQATT, CDR2 SNEGSKA (reference sequence). CDR3 sequence (DNA): TGCAGTGCTGCGACGGGGGACACCATATATTTT. Encoded protein: CSAATGDTIYF.

This chain joins TRBV7-9 and TRBJ1-1; D is perhaps TRBD1 (5 bases). The CDR3 runs to 14 residues. From germline, CDR1 is SEHNR and CDR2 FQNEAQ (reference sequence). V was pared by 2 bases and J by 1 base, with 8 bases between. In DNA form, the CDR3 reads TGTGCCAGCAGCTTAAGCAGGGAGAACACTGAAGCTTTCTTT. Protein product: CASSLSRENTEAFF.

The chain recombines TRBV5-8 with TRBJ1-1, with 8 bases identical to TRBD1. Germline lookup yields CDR1 SGHTS and CDR2 YDEGEE. V trimming: 0 bases; J trimming: 2 bases; junction bases outside the gene matches: 0. The CDR3 totals 14 residues. The chain's CDR3 is CASSLAGGNTEAFF. The CDR3, as DNA: TGTGCCAGCAGCTTGGCAGGGGGCAACACTGAAGCTTTCTTT.

The chain uses TRBV7-3 and TRBJ2-2; D uncertain. This CDR3 region has 19 residues. V was trimmed by 5 bases and J by 0 bases, leaving 22 bases between them. Looked up from germline, CDR1 is SGHTA and CDR2 is FQGTGA. CDR3 in amino acids: CASSPRGTGHFANTGELFF. The CDR3 DNA reads as TGTGCCAGCAGCCCCCGAGGCACTGGGCATTTCGCGAACACCGGGGAGCTGTTTTTT.

This clone was detected a few times. The chain carries TRBV5-6 and TRBJ1-4; weak D call: TRBD1 (5 bases). V dropped 0 bases and J dropped 4 bases, with 13 bases sitting between them. CDR1 is SGHDT, CDR2 YYEEEE, per germline. The CDR3 is 16 residues long. CDR3 amino acids: CASSLDERGLNEKLFF. In DNA, the CDR3 is TGTGCCAGCAGCTTGGATGAGCGGGGCCTTAATGAAAAACTGTTTTTT. Supplemented by reference TRBV5-6 and TRBJ1-4, the full variable domain reads DAGVTQSPTHLIKTRGQQVTLRCSPKSGHDTVSWYQQALGQGPQFIFQYYEEEERQRGNFPDRFSGHQFPNYSSELNVNALLLGDSALYLCASSLDERGLNEKLFFGSGTQLSVL.

The chain recombines TRBV18 with TRBJ2-6; 8 bases align to TRBD1. There are 18 residues in the CDR3. The V segment lost 2 bases and the J segment 2 bases; nucleotides outside the gene matches: 8. Germline V lookup: CDR1 KGHSH, CDR2 LQKENI. The CDR3 loop is CASSPIGTGSAGANVLTF. For the CDR3, the DNA is TGTGCCAGCTCACCAATCGGGACAGGATCCGCTGGGGCCAACGTCCTGACTTTC.

This clone was observed a single time. The junction departs from germline at one end; a sequencing error may be responsible. In nucleotides, the CDR3 is TGTGCCACCAGAAGAGGCACGGGACTGAACACCGGGGAGCTGTTTTTT. It translates to CATRRGTGLNTGELFF. The genes are TRBV15 and TRBJ2-2, with a tentative D call TRBD2 (6 bases). In germline, CDR1 is LNHNV, CDR2 YYDKDF (reference sequence). The CDR3 loop spans 16 amino acids.

This chain links TRBV19 with TRBJ2-1, with 8 bases aligning to TRBD1. The CDR3 spans 15 residues. Germline CDR1 LNHDA, CDR2 SQIVND (reference sequence). The V and J ends lost 0 bases and 4 bases, in that order; junction bases with no gene match: 2. In DNA, the CDR3 is TGTGCCAGTAGTATAGAAGGACAGGGTTACAATGAGCAGTTCTTC. It codes for CASSIEGQGYNEQFF.

Here the CDR3 reads CASSQLAGVSETQYF. The CDR3 DNA sequence: TGTGCCAGCTCGCAACTAGCGGGAGTGTCAGAGACCCAGTACTTC. The rearrangement uses TRBV18 and TRBJ2-5, with 11 bases that match TRBD2. CDR3 length: 15 residues. With V trimmed by 6 bases and J by 4 bases, 7 bases remained unmatched. CDR1 is KGHSH, CDR2 LQKENI, per germline.

The chain joins TRBV7-3 to TRBJ2-3, with D possibly called TRBD1 or TRBD2 (5 bases each). Trimming stripped 8 bases from V and 9 bases from J, with 21 bases between. Looked up from germline, CDR1 is SGHTA and CDR2 is FQGTGA. CDR3 length: 14 amino acids. CDR3 DNA: TGTGCCAGCCGTAGAACTAGGGGTTCGGGCACGCAGTATTTT. Protein sequence: CASRRTRGSGTQYF.

The chain couples TRBV5-4 to TRBJ2-7, with TRBD2 as a possible D gene (6 bases). Trimming cost V 4 bases and J 0 bases, with 14 bases left between them. This CDR3 comprises 15 residues. The V gene's germline CDR1 is SGHNT and CDR2 YYREEE (reference sequence). CDR3 nucleotides: TGTGCCAGCAGCCGCTCGTGGGACTTCTCCTACGAGCAGTACTTC. This encodes CASSRSWDFSYEQYF.

The chain employs TRBV19 and TRBJ2-1; a weak D match, TRBD2 (5 bases). The germline V gene encodes CDR1 LNHDA and CDR2 SQIVND (reference sequence). V was cut by 8 bases and J by 6 bases, with 17 bases left in between. CDR3 length equals 14 residues. The CDR3 DNA reads TGTGCCAGTTCTCCCCGGTCGAGCGGCAATGAGCAGTTCTTC. Its translation: CASSPRSSGNEQFF.